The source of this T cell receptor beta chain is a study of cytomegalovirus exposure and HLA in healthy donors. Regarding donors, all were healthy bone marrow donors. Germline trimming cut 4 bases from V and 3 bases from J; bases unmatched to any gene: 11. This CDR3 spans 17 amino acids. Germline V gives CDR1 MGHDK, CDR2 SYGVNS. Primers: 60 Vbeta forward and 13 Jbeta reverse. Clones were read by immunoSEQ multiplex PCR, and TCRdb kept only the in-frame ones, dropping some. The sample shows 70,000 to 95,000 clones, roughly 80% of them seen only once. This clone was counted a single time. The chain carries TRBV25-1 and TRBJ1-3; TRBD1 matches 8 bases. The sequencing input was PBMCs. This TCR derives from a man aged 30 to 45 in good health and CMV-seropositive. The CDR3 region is CASSGYTTGGSGNTIYF. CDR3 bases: TGTGCCAGCAGTGGGTACACCACAGGGGGAAGTGGAAACACCATATATTTT.